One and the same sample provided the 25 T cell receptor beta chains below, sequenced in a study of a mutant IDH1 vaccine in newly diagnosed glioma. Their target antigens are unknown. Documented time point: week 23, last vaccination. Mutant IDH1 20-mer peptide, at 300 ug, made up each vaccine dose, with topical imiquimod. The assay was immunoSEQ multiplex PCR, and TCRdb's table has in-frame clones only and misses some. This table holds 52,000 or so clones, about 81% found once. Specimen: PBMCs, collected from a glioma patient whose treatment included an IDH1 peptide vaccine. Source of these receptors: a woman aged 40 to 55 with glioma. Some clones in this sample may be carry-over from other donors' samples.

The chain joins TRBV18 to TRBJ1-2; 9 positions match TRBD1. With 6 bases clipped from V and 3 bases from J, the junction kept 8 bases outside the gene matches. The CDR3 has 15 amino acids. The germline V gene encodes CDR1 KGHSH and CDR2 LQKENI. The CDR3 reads CASSTNRGQDYGYTF. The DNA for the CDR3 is TGTGCCAGCTCCACGAACAGGGGGCAGGACTATGGCTACACCTTC.

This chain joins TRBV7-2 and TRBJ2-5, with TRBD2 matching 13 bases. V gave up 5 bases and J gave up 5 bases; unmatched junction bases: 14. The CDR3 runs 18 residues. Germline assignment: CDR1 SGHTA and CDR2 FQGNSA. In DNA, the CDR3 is TGTGCCAGCAGCGACCGGACTAGCGGGGGCCCGGTTTGGGAGACCCAGTACTTC. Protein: CASSDRTSGGPVWETQYF.

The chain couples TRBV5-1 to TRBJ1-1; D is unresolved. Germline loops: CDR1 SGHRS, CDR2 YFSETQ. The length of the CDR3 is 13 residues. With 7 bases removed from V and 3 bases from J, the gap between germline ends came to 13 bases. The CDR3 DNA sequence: TGCGCCAGCGGAGCGTTTGCGTACACTGAAGCTTTCTTT. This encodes CASGAFAYTEAFF.

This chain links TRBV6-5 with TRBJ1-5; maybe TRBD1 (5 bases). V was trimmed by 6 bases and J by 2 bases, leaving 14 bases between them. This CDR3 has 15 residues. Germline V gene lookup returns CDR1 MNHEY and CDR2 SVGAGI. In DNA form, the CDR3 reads TGTGCCAGCAGGCCCCGGGGAGGGGGCAATCAGCCCCAGCATTTT. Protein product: CASRPRGGGNQPQHF.

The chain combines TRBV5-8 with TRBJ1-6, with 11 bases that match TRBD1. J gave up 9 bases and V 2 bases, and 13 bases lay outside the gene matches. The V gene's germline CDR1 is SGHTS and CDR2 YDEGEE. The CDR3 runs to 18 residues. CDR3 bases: TGTGCCAGCAGCTTCCCACTAGGACAGGGGGCCTCGAGTTCACCCCTCCACTTT. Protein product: CASSFPLGQGASSSPLHF.

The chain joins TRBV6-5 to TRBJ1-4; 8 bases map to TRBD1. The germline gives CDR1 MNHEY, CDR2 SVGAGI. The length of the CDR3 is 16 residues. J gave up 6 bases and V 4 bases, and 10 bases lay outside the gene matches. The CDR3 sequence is CASSFDRGIVDEKLFF. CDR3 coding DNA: TGTGCCAGCAGTTTTGACAGGGGCATAGTCGATGAAAAACTGTTTTTT.

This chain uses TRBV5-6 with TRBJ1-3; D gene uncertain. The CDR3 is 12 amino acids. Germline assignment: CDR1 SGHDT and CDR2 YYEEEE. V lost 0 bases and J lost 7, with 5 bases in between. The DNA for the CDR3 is TGTGCCAGCAGCTTGGGTGTCAACACCATATATTTT. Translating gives CASSLGVNTIYF.

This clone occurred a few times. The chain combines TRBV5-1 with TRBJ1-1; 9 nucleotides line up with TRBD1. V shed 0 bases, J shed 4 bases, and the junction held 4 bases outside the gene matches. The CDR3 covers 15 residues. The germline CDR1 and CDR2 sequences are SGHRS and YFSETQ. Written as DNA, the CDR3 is TGCGCCAGCAGCTTGGGGGACAGGGAGGGCACTGAAGCTTTCTTT. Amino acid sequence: CASSLGDREGTEAFF.

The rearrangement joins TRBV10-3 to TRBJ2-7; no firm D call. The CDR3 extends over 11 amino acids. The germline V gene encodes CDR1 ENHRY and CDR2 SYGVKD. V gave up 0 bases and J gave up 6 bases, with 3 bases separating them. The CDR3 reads CAISESTEQYF. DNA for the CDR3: TGTGCCATCAGTGAGTCGACCGAGCAGTACTTC.

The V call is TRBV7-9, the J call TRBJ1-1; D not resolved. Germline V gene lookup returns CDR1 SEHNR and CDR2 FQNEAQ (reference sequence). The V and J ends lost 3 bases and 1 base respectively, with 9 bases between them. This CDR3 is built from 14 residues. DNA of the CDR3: TGTGCCAGCAGCTTGATTGCTGGGAACACTGAAGCTTTCTTT. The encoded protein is CASSLIAGNTEAFF.

Written as DNA, the CDR3 is TGCGCCAGCAGCTGGGGAGAAACTAATGAAAAACTGTTTTTT. Residues: CASSWGETNEKLFF. V is TRBV5-1 and J is TRBJ1-4; D remains unclear. Looked up from germline, CDR1 is SGHRS and CDR2 is YFSETQ. The length of the CDR3 is 14 residues. V dropped 3 bases and J dropped 1 base, with 7 bases sitting between them.

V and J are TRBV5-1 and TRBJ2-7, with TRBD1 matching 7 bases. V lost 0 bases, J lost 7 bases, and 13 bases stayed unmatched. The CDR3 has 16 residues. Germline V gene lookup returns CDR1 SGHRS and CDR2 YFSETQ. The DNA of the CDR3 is TGCGCCAGCAGCTTGGGGTCACAGGGGCCTGGAGAGGAGCAGTACTTC. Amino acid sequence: CASSLGSQGPGEEQYF.

DNA for the CDR3: TGTGCCAGCAGTCTTGGACAGGGCCTGGGAGTTGTGTACTTC. This translates into CASSLGQGLGVVYF. This chain links TRBV6-6 with TRBJ2-7, with 8 bases identical to TRBD1. The CDR3 consists of 14 residues. Germline CDR1 and CDR2: MNHNY and SVGAGI (reference sequence). V was clipped by 5 bases and J by 12 bases; unmatched bases: 15.

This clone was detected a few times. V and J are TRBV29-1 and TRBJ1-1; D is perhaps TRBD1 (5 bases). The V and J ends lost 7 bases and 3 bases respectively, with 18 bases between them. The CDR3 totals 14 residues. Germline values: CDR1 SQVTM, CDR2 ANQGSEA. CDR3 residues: CSAATQGWDTEAFF. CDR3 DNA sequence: TGCAGCGCCGCAACCCAGGGCTGGGACACTGAAGCTTTCTTT.

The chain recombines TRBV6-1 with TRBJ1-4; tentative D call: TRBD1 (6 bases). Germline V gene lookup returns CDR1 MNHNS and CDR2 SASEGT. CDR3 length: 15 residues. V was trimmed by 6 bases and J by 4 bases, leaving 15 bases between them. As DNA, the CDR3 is TGTGCCAGCAGATCCTCAGGGGCGGGTAATGAAAAACTGTTTTTT. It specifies CASRSSGAGNEKLFF.

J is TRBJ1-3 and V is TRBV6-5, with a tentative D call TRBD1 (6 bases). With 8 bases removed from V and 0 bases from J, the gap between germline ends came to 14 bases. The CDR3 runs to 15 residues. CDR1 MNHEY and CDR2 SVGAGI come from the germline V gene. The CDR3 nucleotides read TGTGCCAGCCGAGCGACAGGTTTCTCTGGAAACACCATATATTTT. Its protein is CASRATGFSGNTIYF.

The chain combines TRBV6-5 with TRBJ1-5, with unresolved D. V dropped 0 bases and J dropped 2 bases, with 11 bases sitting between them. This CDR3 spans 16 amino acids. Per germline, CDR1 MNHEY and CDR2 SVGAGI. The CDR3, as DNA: TGTGCCAGCAGTTACTCGTGGGAAAGGGGCAATCAGCCCCAGCATTTT. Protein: CASSYSWERGNQPQHF.

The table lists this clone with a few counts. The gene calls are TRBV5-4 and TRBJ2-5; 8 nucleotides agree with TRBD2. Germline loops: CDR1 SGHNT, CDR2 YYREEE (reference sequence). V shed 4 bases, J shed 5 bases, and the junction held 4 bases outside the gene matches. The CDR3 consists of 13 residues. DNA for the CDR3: TGTGCCAGCAGCCCCCAGCGGGGGGAGACCCAGTACTTC. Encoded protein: CASSPQRGETQYF.

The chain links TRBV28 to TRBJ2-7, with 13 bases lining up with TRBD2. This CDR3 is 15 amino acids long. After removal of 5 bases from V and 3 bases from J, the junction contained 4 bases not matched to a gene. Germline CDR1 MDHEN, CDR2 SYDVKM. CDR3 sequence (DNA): TGTGCCAGCAGTCGCCGGACTAGCGGGGGCTACGAGCAGTACTTC. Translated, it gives CASSRRTSGGYEQYF.

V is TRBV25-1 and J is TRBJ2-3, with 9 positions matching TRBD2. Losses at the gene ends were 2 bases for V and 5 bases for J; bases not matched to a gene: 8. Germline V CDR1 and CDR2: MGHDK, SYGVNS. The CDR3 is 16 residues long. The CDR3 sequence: CASSEKVGRGGDTQYF. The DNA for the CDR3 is TGTGCCAGCAGTGAAAAGGTGGGGCGGGGGGGAGATACGCAGTATTTT.

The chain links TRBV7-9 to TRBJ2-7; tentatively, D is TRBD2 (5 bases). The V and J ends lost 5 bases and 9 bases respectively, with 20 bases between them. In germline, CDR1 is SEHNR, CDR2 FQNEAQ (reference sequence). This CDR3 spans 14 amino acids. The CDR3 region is CASSPPDSQRWQYF. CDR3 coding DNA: TGTGCCAGCAGCCCGCCGGACTCCCAACGATGGCAGTACTTC.

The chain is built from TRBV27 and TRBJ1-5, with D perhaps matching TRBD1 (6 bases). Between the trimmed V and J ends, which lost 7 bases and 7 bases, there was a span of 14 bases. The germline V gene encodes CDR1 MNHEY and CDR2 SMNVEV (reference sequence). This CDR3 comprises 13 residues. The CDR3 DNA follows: TGTGCCAGCAATAGGGGGTTCGGGCAGCCCCAGCATTTT. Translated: CASNRGFGQPQHF.

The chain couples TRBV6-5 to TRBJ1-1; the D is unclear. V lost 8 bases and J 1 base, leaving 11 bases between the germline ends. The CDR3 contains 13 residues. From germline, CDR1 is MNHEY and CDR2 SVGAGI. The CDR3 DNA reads TGTGCCAGCCGCGTTGGCGCGAACACTGAAGCTTTCTTT. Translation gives CASRVGANTEAFF.

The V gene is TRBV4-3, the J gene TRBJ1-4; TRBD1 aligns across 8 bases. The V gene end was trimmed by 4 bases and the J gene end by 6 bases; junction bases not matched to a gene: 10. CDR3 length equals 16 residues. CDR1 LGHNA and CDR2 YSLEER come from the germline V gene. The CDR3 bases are TGCGCCAGCAGCCCAGGTAGTGGACAGGGATATGAAAAACTGTTTTTT. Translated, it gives CASSPGSGQGYEKLFF.

In DNA form, the CDR3 reads TGTGCCAGCAGTGAAGCGTTGGGACAGGGGGTAGGGGAGACCCAGTACTTC. Translation gives CASSEALGQGVGETQYF. V is TRBV2 and J is TRBJ2-5; 11 bases match TRBD1. This CDR3 is 17 amino acids long. V shed 0 bases and J 5 bases; nucleotides not matched to a gene: 8. CDR1 is SNHLY and CDR2 is FYNNEI in the germline V gene.